This TCR beta chain was observed in a study of T cells in Graves' hyperthyroidism and ophthalmopathy. Regarding the study as a whole: The model predicted ophthalmopathy a median approximately 6 months before onset.

Germline assignment: CDR1 SGHTA and CDR2 FQGNSA. The CDR3 runs to 16 residues. Trimming left V 1 base short and J 5 bases short, with 14 bases between. Amplified TCR beta CDR3 regions derived from RNA transcripts. With the HTBI primer set, the TCR CDR3 went through a first round of RT-PCR. TCRdb passed the multiplex PCR reads through MiXCR, listing each CDR3 protein once. The table includes around 290,000 distinct CDR3 sequences, 15% to 20% detected once. In this sample, this clonotype turned up many times. The antigen is not known. Sequencing was carried out using blood. The V and J genes are TRBV7-2 and TRBJ1-4; D not resolved. This clonotype originated in a woman in her sixties with Graves' ophthalmopathy. The CDR3 sequence is CASSLGVNRGNEKLFF. CDR3 DNA: TGTGCCAGCAGCTTAGGAGTGAACAGAGGAAATGAAAAACTGTTTTTT.